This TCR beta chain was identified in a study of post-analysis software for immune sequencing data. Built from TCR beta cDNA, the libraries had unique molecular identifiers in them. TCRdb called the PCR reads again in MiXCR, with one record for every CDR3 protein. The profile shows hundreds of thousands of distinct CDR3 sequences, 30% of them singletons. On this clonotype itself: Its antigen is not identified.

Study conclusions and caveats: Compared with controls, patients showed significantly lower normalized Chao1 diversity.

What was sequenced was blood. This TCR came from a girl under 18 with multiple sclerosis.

CDR3 in DNA: TGCGCCAGCAGCTTCGGGACTAGCGGGGTCTCCTACAATGAGCAGTTCTTC. It is translated as CASSFGTSGVSYNEQFF. V gene TRBV5-1 combines with J gene TRBJ2-1, with 13 bases aligning to TRBD2. The germline CDR1 and CDR2 sequences are SGHRS and YFSETQ. V shed 2 bases and J 0 bases; nucleotides not matched to a gene: 2. The CDR3 is 17 residues long.